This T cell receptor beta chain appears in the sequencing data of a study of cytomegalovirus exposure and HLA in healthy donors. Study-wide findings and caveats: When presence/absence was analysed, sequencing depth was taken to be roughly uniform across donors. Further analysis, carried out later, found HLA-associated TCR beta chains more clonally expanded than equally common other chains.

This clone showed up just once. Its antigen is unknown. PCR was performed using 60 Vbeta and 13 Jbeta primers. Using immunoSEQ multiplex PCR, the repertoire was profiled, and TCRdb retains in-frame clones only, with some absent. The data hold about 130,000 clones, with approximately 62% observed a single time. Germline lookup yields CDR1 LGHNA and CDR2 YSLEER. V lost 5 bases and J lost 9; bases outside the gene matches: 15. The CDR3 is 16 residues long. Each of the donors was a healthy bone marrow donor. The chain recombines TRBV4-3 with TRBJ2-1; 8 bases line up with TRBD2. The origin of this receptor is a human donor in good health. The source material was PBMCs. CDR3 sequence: CASSTPFSGGPSEQFF. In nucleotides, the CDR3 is TGCGCCAGCAGCACTCCATTCTCGGGAGGGCCTAGTGAGCAGTTCTTC.